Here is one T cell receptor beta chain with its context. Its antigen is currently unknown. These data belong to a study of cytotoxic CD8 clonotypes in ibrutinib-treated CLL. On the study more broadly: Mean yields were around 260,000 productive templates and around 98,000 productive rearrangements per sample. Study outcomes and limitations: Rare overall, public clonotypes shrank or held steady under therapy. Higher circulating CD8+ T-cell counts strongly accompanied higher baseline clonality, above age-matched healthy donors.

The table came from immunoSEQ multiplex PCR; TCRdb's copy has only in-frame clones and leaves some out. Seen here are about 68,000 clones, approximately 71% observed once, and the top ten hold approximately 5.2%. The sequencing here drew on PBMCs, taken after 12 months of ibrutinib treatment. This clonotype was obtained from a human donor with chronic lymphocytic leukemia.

In nucleotides, the CDR3 is TGTGCAAGTCGCTTGCGAAGGAGGAACACTGAAGCTTTCTTT. Amino acids: CASRLRRRNTEAFF. The chain links TRBV12-2 to TRBJ1-1. TRBV12-2 is a pseudogene. This CDR3 spans 14 amino acids.